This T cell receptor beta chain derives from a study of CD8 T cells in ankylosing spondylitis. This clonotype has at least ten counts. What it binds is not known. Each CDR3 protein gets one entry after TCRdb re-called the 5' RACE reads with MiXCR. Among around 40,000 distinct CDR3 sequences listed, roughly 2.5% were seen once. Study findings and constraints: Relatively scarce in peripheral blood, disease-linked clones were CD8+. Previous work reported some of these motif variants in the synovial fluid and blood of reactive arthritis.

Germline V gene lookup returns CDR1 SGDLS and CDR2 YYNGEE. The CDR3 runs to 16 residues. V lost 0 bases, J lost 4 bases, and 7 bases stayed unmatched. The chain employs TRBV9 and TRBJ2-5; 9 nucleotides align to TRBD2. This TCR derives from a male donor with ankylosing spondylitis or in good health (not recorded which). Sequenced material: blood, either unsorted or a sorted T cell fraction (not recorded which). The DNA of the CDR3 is TGTGCCAGCAGCGTAGCTGCGGGAGGGCCGGGAGAGACCCAGTACTTC. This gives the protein CASSVAAGGPGETQYF.